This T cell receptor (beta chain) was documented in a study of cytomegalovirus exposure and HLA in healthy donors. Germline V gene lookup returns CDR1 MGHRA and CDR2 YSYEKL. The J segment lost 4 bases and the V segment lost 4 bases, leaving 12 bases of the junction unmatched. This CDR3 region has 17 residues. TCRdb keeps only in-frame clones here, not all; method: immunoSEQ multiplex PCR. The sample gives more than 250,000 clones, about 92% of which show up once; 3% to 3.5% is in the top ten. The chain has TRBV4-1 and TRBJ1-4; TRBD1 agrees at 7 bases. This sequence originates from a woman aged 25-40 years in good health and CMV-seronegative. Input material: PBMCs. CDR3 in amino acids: CASSPSPPGQLNEKLFF. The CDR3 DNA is TGCGCCAGCAGCCCATCACCTCCGGGACAGCTTAATGAAAAACTGTTTTTT.